This entry lists 20 T cell receptor beta chains sequenced from one sample in a study of early T cells in non-severe SARS-CoV-2 infection. In TCRdb, the 5' RACE reads were re-called with MiXCR into one record per CDR3 protein. The repertoire holds roughly 90,000 distinct CDR3 sequences, about an eighth seen once, with under 4% in the top ten. Input material: whole blood. Every receptor here comes from an adult who was a healthcare worker with PCR-confirmed SARS-CoV-2 infection or an uninfected control (not recorded which).

In its sample, this clonotype was seen many times. The V gene is TRBV25-1, the J gene TRBJ2-5; the match to TRBD2 covers 8 bases. The CDR3 contains 17 residues. V shed 5 bases, J shed 5 bases, and the junction held 16 bases outside the gene matches. The germline gives CDR1 MGHDK, CDR2 SYGVNS. The CDR3 DNA reads as TGTGCCAGCAGTCCCCGGTTTGAGCGGGAGAGGGGTGAGACCCAGTACTTC. It specifies CASSPRFERERGETQYF.

This clonotype was detected ten times or more. The chain carries TRBV24-1 and TRBJ2-5, with 9 bases that match TRBD1. The CDR3 extends over 21 amino acids. Germline V lookup: CDR1 KGHDR, CDR2 SFDVKD. Germline trimming cut 0 bases from V and 0 bases from J; bases unmatched to any gene: 16. The CDR3 region is CATSDLRVWGPDRGYQETQYF. DNA of the CDR3: TGTGCCACCAGTGATTTGCGCGTTTGGGGTCCAGACAGGGGGTACCAAGAGACCCAGTACTTC.

This clonotype has at least ten counts. The rearrangement joins TRBV20-1 to TRBJ2-5, with D unresolved. The CDR3 length is 14 residues. Germline V gives CDR1 DFQATT, CDR2 SNEGSKA (reference sequence). Trimming left V 3 bases short and J 0 bases short, with 11 bases between. Written as DNA, the CDR3 is TGCAGTGCTAGTAGCTATCTGTACCAAGAGACCCAGTACTTC. It encodes CSASSYLYQETQYF.

The chain uses TRBV30 and TRBJ2-1; D is unresolved. Trimming left V 4 bases short and J 4 bases short, with 8 bases between. The germline V gene encodes CDR1 GTSNPN and CDR2 SVGIG (reference sequence). CDR3 length: 12 residues. CDR3 sequence (DNA): TGTGCCTGGAAGCCGGGTTACAATGAGCAGTTCTTC. Translated: CAWKPGYNEQFF.

This chain uses TRBV18 with TRBJ2-7; D may be TRBD1 or TRBD2 (5 bases each). V was clipped by 0 bases and J by 7 bases, with 16 bases between them. Germline CDR1 KGHSH, CDR2 LQKENI. CDR3 length: 15 residues. CDR3: CASSPPGRVLVEQYF. The CDR3 region has the DNA TGTGCCAGCTCACCACCGGGACGGGTGTTGGTAGAGCAGTACTTC.

Ten or more counts support this clonotype. A read error may produce the germline difference seen at one junction end. This chain joins TRBV7-9 and TRBJ1-3, with 8 bases matching TRBD1. The V gene's germline CDR1 is SEHNR and CDR2 FQNEAQ (reference sequence). This CDR3 has 13 amino acids. The CDR3 loop is CASSSPSSDRENF. The DNA of the CDR3 is TGTGCCAGCAGCTCACCATCCTCGGACAGGGAGAATTTT. Variable domain in full (rest from reference TRBV7-9 and TRBJ1-3): DTGVSQNPRHKITKRGQNVTFRCDPISEHNRLYWYRQTLGQGPEFLTYFQNEAQLEKSRLLSDRFSAERPKGSFSTLEIQRTEQGDSAMYLCASSSPSSDRENFGEGSWLTVV.

On this clonotype: One base away lies a much larger clone, so this may be a sequencing read error. V and J are TRBV12-3 or TRBV12-4 and TRBJ1-1; D call uncertain. The CDR3 loop spans 12 amino acids. Trimming removed 4 bases from V and 13 bases from J, with 16 bases in between. CDR3 protein: CASSSLALVVFF. The CDR3 DNA follows: TGTGCCAGCAGTTCCCTGGCCCTTGTGGTTTTCTTT.

The rearrangement joins TRBV11-2 to TRBJ2-7; 10 bases are shared with TRBD2. Trimming removed 2 bases from V and 3 bases from J; junction bases left unmatched: 4. This CDR3 comprises 15 residues. Germline CDR1 SGHAT, CDR2 FQNNGV. The CDR3 nucleotides read TGTGCCAGCAGCTTAACTAGCGGGACCTTCTACGAGCAGTACTTC. Translation gives CASSLTSGTFYEQYF. The variable domain in full, completed from reference TRBV11-2 and TRBJ2-7, reads EAGVAQSPRYKIIEKRQSVAFWCNPISGHATLYWYQQILGQGPKLLIQFQNNGVVDDSQLPKDRFSAERLKGVDSTLKIQPAKLEDSAVYLCASSLTSGTFYEQYFGPGTRLTVT.

This clonotype was found a few times. The chain combines TRBV7-9 with TRBJ2-2; the D is unclear. Per the germline V gene, CDR1 is SEHNR and CDR2 is FQNEAQ (reference sequence). Trimming removed 1 base from V and 3 bases from J, with 12 bases in between. CDR3 size: 16 residues. The CDR3 reads CASSLVSTGYTGELFF. The CDR3 nucleotides read TGTGCCAGCAGCTTAGTATCAACTGGATACACCGGGGAGCTGTTTTTT.

CDR3 residues: CASISRAYEQYF. The CDR3 DNA reads TGTGCCAGCATCTCAAGGGCCTACGAGCAGTACTTC. The V gene is TRBV7-9, the J gene TRBJ2-7; D uncertain. The CDR3 sequence is 12 residues long. Trimming pared 7 bases from V and 2 bases from J, leaving 9 bases between. Looked up from germline, CDR1 is SEHNR and CDR2 is FQNEAQ (reference sequence).

This chain uses TRBV6-1 with TRBJ1-6; weak D call: TRBD1 (6 bases). Trimming took 7 bases from V and 4 from J, leaving 14 bases between them. CDR1 and CDR2 (germline): MNHNS, SASEGT. The CDR3 covers 15 residues. CDR3 sequence reads: CASTPGQGYNSPLHF. CDR3 sequence (DNA): TGTGCCAGCACCCCTGGGCAGGGGTATAATTCACCCCTCCACTTT.

This clonotype showed up many times. The chain joins TRBV7-9 to TRBJ2-7, with no clear D. V was shortened by 3 bases and J by 5 bases, with 8 bases between the two germline ends. Per germline, CDR1 SEHNR and CDR2 FQNEAQ (reference sequence). There are 12 residues in the CDR3. CDR3 sequence: CASSFDPDEQYF. CDR3 sequence (DNA): TGTGCCAGCAGCTTCGACCCAGACGAGCAGTACTTC.

The sample holds a few counts of this clonotype. The chain is built from TRBV3-1 and TRBJ2-3, with 14 bases matching TRBD2. The length of the CDR3 is 16 residues. CDR1 is LGHDT and CDR2 is YNNKEL in the germline V gene (reference sequence). The V and J ends lost 0 bases and 8 bases, in that order; junction bases with no gene match: 4. The CDR3 sequence is CASSQDGTSGSVTQYF. DNA of the CDR3: TGTGCCAGCAGCCAAGATGGGACTAGCGGGAGCGTTACGCAGTATTTT.

This clonotype was seen ten or more times. V and J are TRBV6-5 and TRBJ2-3, with TRBD1 matching 7 bases. The CDR3 is 15 amino acids. CDR1 and CDR2 (germline): MNHEY, SVGAGI. Unmatched junction bases numbered 9, after V lost 7 bases and J lost 2 bases. The CDR3: CASTPPGGATDTQYF. In DNA form, the CDR3 reads TGTGCCAGCACCCCACCAGGGGGAGCCACAGATACGCAGTATTTT.

This clonotype was detected a few times. The chain has TRBV29-1 and TRBJ2-3; D perhaps matches TRBD2 (6 bases). CDR1 is SQVTM, CDR2 ANQGSEA, per germline. The CDR3 contains 13 residues. V gave up 7 bases and J gave up 4 bases, with 15 bases separating them. CDR3 DNA sequence: TGCAGCGGTGGAGGGGCAGGGCCAGATACGCAGTATTTT. As protein: CSGGGAGPDTQYF.

The genes are TRBV12-2 and TRBJ1-4. TRBV12-2 is classified as a pseudogene. This CDR3 is built from 16 residues. The CDR3 protein is CASRPSVSVTNEKLFF. DNA of the CDR3: TGTGCAAGTCGCCCTTCCGTCTCGGTCACTAATGAAAAACTGTTTTTT.

The gene calls are TRBV14 and TRBJ2-7; the match to TRBD2 covers 10 bases. Germline V gene lookup returns CDR1 SGHDN and CDR2 FVKESK. The V segment lost 5 bases and the J segment 2 bases; nucleotides outside the gene matches: 6. The CDR3 totals 15 residues. CDR3: CASSYLAGAPYEQYF. The CDR3 bases are TGTGCCAGCAGCTACCTAGCGGGGGCTCCCTACGAGCAGTACTTC.

This clonotype was counted at least ten times. The rearrangement links TRBV25-1 to TRBJ2-2; D is tentatively TRBD1 or TRBD2 (5 bases each). The CDR3 runs 15 residues. The V gene lost 4 bases and the J gene lost 5 bases, with 14 bases spanning the gap. Germline V lookup: CDR1 MGHDK, CDR2 SYGVNS. CDR3: CASSGEGSLTGELFF. The CDR3 coding sequence is TGTGCCAGCAGTGGAGAGGGGAGCCTTACCGGGGAGCTGTTTTTT.

The rearrangement joins TRBV20-1 to TRBJ2-1; TRBD2 is a possible D gene (6 bases). Germline assignment: CDR1 DFQATT and CDR2 SNEGSKA (reference sequence). The V gene lost 1 base and the J gene lost 6 bases, with 13 bases spanning the gap. CDR3 length equals 14 residues. CDR3 nucleotide sequence: TGCAGTGCTAGAGCAGAGGCGGGAATCAATGAGCAGTTCTTC. Its translation is CSARAEAGINEQFF.

The chain links TRBV21-1 to TRBJ2-4. TRBV21-1 is listed as a pseudogene. The CDR3 runs 15 residues. The chain's CDR3 is CASSKEGKAKNIQYF. Here the CDR3 DNA reads TGTGCCAGCAGCAAAGAAGGCAAGGCCAAAAACATTCAGTACTTC.